These 27 T cell receptor beta chains were sequenced from one sample in a study of blood T cell repertoires in COVID-19. Sequenced by immunoSEQ multiplex PCR; TCRdb stores in-frame clones only, minus some. This table holds about 110,000 clones, around 90% found once. Sequencing used peripheral blood. The receptors shown here come from a human donor in a cohort sampled during active COVID-19.

Here the CDR3 reads CASSQPAGTGDSPLHF. The CDR3, as DNA: TGTGCCAGCAGCCAACCTGCCGGGACAGGGGATTCACCCCTCCACTTT. The chain employs TRBV4-2 and TRBJ1-6; 10 positions match TRBD1. There are 16 residues in the CDR3. The germline gives CDR1 LGHNA, CDR2 YNFKEQ. The V gene end was trimmed by 2 bases and the J gene end by 8 bases; junction bases not matched to a gene: 6.

The chain links TRBV19 to TRBJ1-5; D gene uncertain. V shed 3 bases and J shed 3 bases, with 15 bases lying between them. The CDR3 contains 16 residues. The germline gives CDR1 LNHDA, CDR2 SQIVND (reference sequence). The CDR3 here is CASSMAAGLDNQPQHF. The CDR3 DNA follows: TGTGCCAGTAGTATGGCGGCGGGCCTTGACAATCAGCCCCAGCATTTT.

The chain couples TRBV28 to TRBJ2-2, with TRBD1 identical over 8 bases. J was trimmed by 6 bases and V by 5 bases; bases with no gene match: 8. CDR1 is MDHEN and CDR2 is SYDVKM in the germline V gene. There are 15 residues in the CDR3. CDR3 DNA: TGTGCCAGCAGTGTTAGGGGACAGGTATCCGGGGAGCTGTTTTTT. Translating gives CASSVRGQVSGELFF.

The V call is TRBV4-1, the J call TRBJ2-1; tentatively, D is TRBD1 (5 bases). The germline gives CDR1 MGHRA, CDR2 YSYEKL. V was pared by 2 bases and J by 3 bases, with 11 bases between. The CDR3 contains 15 residues. The DNA for the CDR3 is TGCGCCAGCAGCCAAATAGTCCAGGGCTACAATGAGCAGTTCTTC. Its protein is CASSQIVQGYNEQFF.

This rearrangement joins TRBV10-2 to TRBJ1-1; possibly TRBD1 for D (5 bases). Trimming cost V 8 bases and J 4 bases, with 14 bases left between them. Germline V gene data show CDR1 as WSHSY and CDR2 as SAAADI. The CDR3 extends over 13 amino acids. The CDR3, as DNA: TGCGCCAGCGGTGGCAGGGAGGGCACTGAAGCTTTCTTT. Encoded protein: CASGGREGTEAFF.

This clone was counted a few times. The V call is TRBV19, the J call TRBJ1-2, with a possible D match to TRBD1 (5 bases). The CDR3 runs 15 residues. Deletions cut 0 bases from V and 1 base from J, with 9 bases between. Germline CDR1 reads LNHDA; CDR2 reads SQIVND (reference sequence). The CDR3 nucleotides are TGTGCCAGTAGTATAGATCAAAGGGGTAACTATGGCTACACCTTC. As protein: CASSIDQRGNYGYTF. The complete variable domain, with remaining parts taken from reference TRBV19 and TRBJ1-2, reads DGGITQSPKYLFRKEGQNVTLSCEQNLNHDAMYWYRQDPGQGLRLIYYSQIVNDFQKGDIAEGYSVSREKKESFPLTVTSAQKNPTAFYLCASSIDQRGNYGYTFGSGTRLTVV.

The V and J genes are TRBV19 and TRBJ2-1; 9 nucleotides match TRBD2. Germline values: CDR1 LNHDA, CDR2 SQIVND (reference sequence). The CDR3 is 16 amino acids. V shed 4 bases, J shed 5 bases, and the junction held 9 bases outside the gene matches. The CDR3 region has the DNA TGTGCCAGTAGTACCCCTACCGGGACTAGCAACAATGAGCAGTTCTTC. Residues: CASSTPTGTSNNEQFF.

The chain recombines TRBV5-1 with TRBJ2-1; 11 positions match TRBD2. This CDR3 is built from 19 residues. Germline assignment: CDR1 SGHRS and CDR2 YFSETQ. The trim removed 5 bases at V and 1 base at J, leaving 14 bases unmatched. The CDR3 here is CASSQPSLAGGHSYNEQFF. In DNA form, the CDR3 reads TGCGCCAGCAGTCAGCCCTCCTTAGCGGGAGGGCATTCCTACAATGAGCAGTTCTTC.

This clone was seen once. The chain employs TRBV9 and TRBJ1-1, with no clear D. This CDR3 contains 13 residues. Trimming took off 2 bases at V and 4 bases at J, with 9 bases between the two ends. Germline V gene lookup returns CDR1 SGDLS and CDR2 YYNGEE. The CDR3 is CASSVVWSTEAFF. CDR3 sequence (DNA): TGTGCCAGCAGCGTTGTCTGGAGCACTGAAGCTTTCTTT.

The chain has TRBV7-2 and TRBJ2-1; 12 bases fit TRBD2. The CDR3 spans 16 residues. With V trimmed by 0 bases and J by 9 bases, 6 bases remained unmatched. Germline V gene lookup returns CDR1 SGHTA and CDR2 FQGNSA. Here the CDR3 reads CASSLALAGGQVEQFF. The CDR3 nucleotides are TGTGCCAGCAGCTTAGCGCTAGCGGGGGGGCAGGTTGAGCAGTTCTTC.

This CDR3 reads CASSAIQGLNTEAFF. The CDR3 DNA follows: TGTGCCAGCAGCGCCATACAGGGGTTGAACACTGAAGCTTTCTTT. This chain uses TRBV9 with TRBJ1-1; TRBD1 agrees at 7 bases. Per germline, CDR1 SGDLS and CDR2 YYNGEE. This CDR3 comprises 15 residues. V trimming: 3 bases; J trimming: 0 bases; junction bases outside the gene matches: 5.

The chain joins TRBV24-1 to TRBJ2-1, with a possible D match to TRBD2 (5 bases). The CDR3 contains 14 residues. V lost 5 bases, J lost 7 bases, and 14 bases lay in between. From germline, CDR1 is KGHDR and CDR2 SFDVKD. The CDR3 DNA reads TGTGCCACCAGTGCGACACGGGAAGGGAATGAGCAGTTCTTC. Translating gives CATSATREGNEQFF.

This rearrangement joins TRBV19 to TRBJ2-7; D is ambiguous. The germline gives CDR1 LNHDA, CDR2 SQIVND (reference sequence). Between the trimmed V and J ends, which lost 9 bases and 3 bases, there was a span of 9 bases. The CDR3 extends over 11 amino acids. The CDR3 here is CASSPGYEQYF. Here the CDR3 DNA reads TGTGCCAGCAGTCCGGGCTACGAGCAGTACTTC. Drawing the rest from reference TRBV19 and TRBJ2-7, the complete variable domain is DGGITQSPKYLFRKEGQNVTLSCEQNLNHDAMYWYRQDPGQGLRLIYYSQIVNDFQKGDIAEGYSVSREKKESFPLTVTSAQKNPTAFYLCASSPGYEQYFGPGTRLTVT.

The chain recombines TRBV23-1 with TRBJ2-2; 9 nucleotides line up with TRBD1. TRBV23-1 is classed as an ORF, of uncertain function. V was clipped by 3 bases and J by 5 bases; unmatched bases: 1. The CDR3 contains 14 residues. As DNA, the CDR3 is TGCGCCAGCAGTCAGGGACAGGGAACCGGGGAGCTGTTTTTT. Translated, it gives CASSQGQGTGELFF.

Only a few counts were recorded for this clone. V gene TRBV14 combines with J gene TRBJ1-6; TRBD1 matches at 7 bases. This CDR3 region has 16 residues. CDR1 and CDR2 from the germline V gene are SGHDN and FVKESK. With V trimmed by 4 bases and J by 0 bases, 3 bases remained unmatched. For the CDR3, the DNA is TGTGCCAGCAGCCCGGGACAGTTCTCCTATAATTCACCCCTCCACTTT. Its protein product is CASSPGQFSYNSPLHF.

This chain links TRBV2 with TRBJ2-7; the D gene is possibly TRBD1 (6 bases). V was clipped by 11 bases and J by 1 base, with 15 bases between them. The CDR3 is 13 residues long. Germline CDR1 and CDR2: SNHLY and FYNNEI. The CDR3 region is CASYDRLSYEQYF. CDR3 bases: TGTGCCTCCTATGACAGGCTTTCCTACGAGCAGTACTTC. The complete variable domain, with remaining parts taken from reference TRBV2 and TRBJ2-7, reads EPEVTQTPSHQVTQMGQEVILRCVPISNHLYFYWYRQILGQKVEFLVSFYNNEISEKSEIFDDQFSVERPDGSNFTLKIRSTKLEDSAMYFCASYDRLSYEQYFGPGTRLTVT.

This chain joins TRBV5-1 and TRBJ2-1; the match to TRBD2 covers 7 bases. This CDR3 is built from 15 residues. Trimming removed 0 bases from V and 3 bases from J; junction bases left unmatched: 3. The germline V gene has CDR1 SGHRS and CDR2 YFSETQ. The CDR3 loop is CASSLDLAVYNEQFF. The CDR3 region has the DNA TGCGCCAGCAGCTTGGACCTAGCGGTCTACAATGAGCAGTTCTTC.

The chain is built from TRBV7-2 and TRBJ2-7; D not certain. V gave up 3 bases and J gave up 5 bases, with 11 bases separating them. Germline loops: CDR1 SGHTA, CDR2 FQGNSA. This CDR3 comprises 13 residues. CDR3 bases: TGTGCCAGCAGCTTCCCCGAGCTCCACGAGCAGTACTTC. Protein product: CASSFPELHEQYF.

In DNA form, the CDR3 reads TGTGCCACCAGTGACTCCCGGGACAAGCCTAATGAAAAACTGTTTTTT. Protein sequence: CATSDSRDKPNEKLFF. This chain connects TRBV24-1 to TRBJ1-4, with a tentative D call TRBD1 (6 bases). This CDR3 is 16 amino acids long. V was trimmed by 4 bases and J by 3 bases, leaving 14 bases between them. The germline gives CDR1 KGHDR, CDR2 SFDVKD.

This chain uses TRBV19 with TRBJ2-1; a weak D match, TRBD2 (6 bases). Germline CDR1 and CDR2: LNHDA and SQIVND (reference sequence). The CDR3 runs to 15 residues. Trimming took off 4 bases at V and 10 bases at J, with 20 bases between the two ends. The CDR3 sequence: CASSTSGTDSEEQFF. For the CDR3, the DNA is TGTGCCAGTAGTACCTCCGGGACTGACTCTGAGGAGCAGTTCTTC.

The chain joins TRBV24-1 to TRBJ1-5; no definite D call. The CDR3 is made up of 13 amino acids. The V and J ends lost 7 bases and 9 bases respectively, with 15 bases between them. Looked up from germline, CDR1 is KGHDR and CDR2 is SFDVKD. The CDR3 reads CATRENASGPQHF. CDR3 coding DNA: TGTGCCACCAGGGAAAACGCCTCAGGGCCCCAGCATTTT.

This chain joins TRBV2 and TRBJ2-2; 7 nucleotides agree with TRBD1. J lost 3 bases, V lost 3 bases, and 4 bases had no gene match. CDR3 size: 15 residues. Germline V gene data show CDR1 as SNHLY and CDR2 as FYNNEI. Here the CDR3 reads CASSEDRFYTGELFF. The CDR3 DNA follows: TGTGCCAGCAGTGAGGACAGGTTCTACACCGGGGAGCTGTTTTTT.

The rearrangement joins TRBV6-6 to TRBJ1-4; D is possibly TRBD1 (6 bases). Germline V lookup: CDR1 MNHNY, CDR2 SVGAGI (reference sequence). V was cut by 6 bases and J by 5 bases, with 13 bases left in between. The CDR3 consists of 14 residues. CDR3 DNA: TGTGCCAGCAGCTCGACAGGAGCCAATGAAAAACTGTTTTTT. Its protein is CASSSTGANEKLFF.

V gene TRBV3-1 (or the pseudogene TRBV3-2) combines with J gene TRBJ2-7, with D maybe TRBD1 (6 bases). Trimming removed 4 bases from V and 3 bases from J, with 10 bases in between. Looked up from germline, CDR1 is LGHDT and CDR2 is YNNKEL (reference sequence). The CDR3 is made up of 13 amino acids. This CDR3 reads CASSRGQFYEQYF. For the CDR3, the DNA is TGTGCCAGCAGCCGCGGACAGTTCTACGAGCAGTACTTC.

This clone was counted once. This chain uses TRBV19 with TRBJ2-3; D may be TRBD1 (5 bases). Per the germline V gene, CDR1 is LNHDA and CDR2 is SQIVND (reference sequence). The V gene lost 3 bases and the J gene lost 3 bases, with 13 bases spanning the gap. This CDR3 region has 15 residues. The CDR3 region is CASSIYTGLTDTQYF. The CDR3 nucleotides are TGTGCCAGTAGTATCTATACAGGTCTAACAGATACGCAGTATTTT.

J is TRBJ1-1 and V is TRBV19, with a possible D match to TRBD1 (6 bases). CDR1 is LNHDA and CDR2 is SQIVND in the germline V gene (reference sequence). V lost 6 bases to trimming and J lost 3 bases, with 11 bases between them. This CDR3 has 13 residues. For the CDR3, the DNA is TGTGCCAGTAGCCGAGGGGGGGACACTGAAGCTTTCTTT. Protein sequence: CASSRGGDTEAFF.

This clone showed up many times. The V and J genes are TRBV2 and TRBJ2-1; 10 bases match TRBD2. Germline CDR1 reads SNHLY; CDR2 reads FYNNEI. V gave up 7 bases and J gave up 6 bases; unmatched junction bases: 9. The CDR3 is 15 residues long. CDR3 region: CASTEGLARINEQFF. DNA of the CDR3: TGTGCCAGCACCGAGGGACTAGCGCGTATCAATGAGCAGTTCTTC.